One and the same sample provided the 18 T cell receptor beta chains below, sequenced in a study of cytotoxic CD8 clonotypes in ibrutinib-treated CLL (dated by TCRdb to about 2021). Receptor amplification or capture employed the immunoSEQ multiplex PCR assay. Imported from immuneACCESS, the table was reduced by TCRdb to in-frame sequences with V and J called. These copies leave out some clones; in studies compared against another copy, an unresolved V gene accounts for under half, and the cause of the remainder is not known. The sample includes about 140,000 clones, with 75% to 85% observed a single time. Approximately 7.6% of the sample lies in the top ten. The material sequenced was PBMCs, taken after 36 months of ibrutinib treatment. The receptor source for this set is a human donor with chronic lymphocytic leukemia.

V usage is TRBV6-6 and J usage is TRBJ1-2; D might be TRBD1 (5 bases). V was trimmed by 0 bases and J by 2 bases, leaving 13 bases between them. The germline CDR1 and CDR2 sequences are MNHNY and SVGAGI (reference sequence). This CDR3 has 16 residues. The CDR3 sequence is CASSYSIGAGNYGYTF. As DNA, the CDR3 is TGTGCCAGCAGTTACTCGATTGGGGCAGGGAACTATGGCTACACCTTC.

The chain uses TRBV5-1 and TRBJ2-7, with 9 positions matching TRBD2. The CDR3 runs to 15 residues. Germline V gene data show CDR1 as SGHRS and CDR2 as YFSETQ. With 4 bases clipped from V and 3 bases from J, the junction kept 8 bases outside the gene matches. CDR3: CASSTGTSSLYEQYF. The CDR3 DNA follows: TGCGCCAGCAGCACCGGGACTAGCTCCCTCTACGAGCAGTACTTC. Variable domain in full (rest from reference TRBV5-1 and TRBJ2-7): KAGVTQTPRYLIKTRGQQVTLSCSPISGHRSVSWYQQTPGQGLQFLFEYFSETQRNKGNFPGRFSGRQFSNSRSEMNVSTLELGDSALYLCASSTGTSSLYEQYFGPGTRLTVT.

The chain carries TRBV15 and TRBJ2-3; maybe TRBD2 (5 bases). CDR3 length: 14 residues. Germline CDR1 reads LNHNV; CDR2 reads YYDKDF (reference sequence). Between the trimmed V and J ends, which lost 8 bases and 5 bases, there was a span of 17 bases. The CDR3 DNA is TGTGCCACCTCCCCCCTGCTCGGGGTAGATACGCAGTATTTT. Residues: CATSPLLGVDTQYF.

The chain combines TRBV11-2 with TRBJ1-1, with no clear D. The germline V gene has CDR1 SGHAT and CDR2 FQNNGV. V was clipped by 4 bases and J by 4 bases, with 7 bases between them. The CDR3 loop spans 12 amino acids. The chain's CDR3 is CASSSGVTEAFF. In nucleotides, the CDR3 is TGTGCCAGCAGCTCCGGGGTCACTGAAGCTTTCTTT.

This chain connects TRBV11-2 to TRBJ2-1; D is uncertain. The CDR3 length is 15 residues. V lost 5 bases and J lost 4, with 15 bases in between. Germline CDR1 is SGHAT and CDR2 is FQNNGV. The CDR3 region is CASSPQRFGYNEQFF. The CDR3 DNA follows: TGTGCCAGCAGCCCTCAGCGCTTCGGGTACAATGAGCAGTTCTTC.

V and J are TRBV6-5 and TRBJ1-5; possibly TRBD1 for D (5 bases). Germline V gives CDR1 MNHEY, CDR2 SVGAGI. Trimming cost V 10 bases and J 1 base, with 11 bases left between them. This CDR3 is built from 13 residues. The CDR3 coding sequence is TGTGCCACCAAAAGACAGAGCAATCAGCCCCAGCATTTT. Translating it yields CATKRQSNQPQHF.

This clone was seen a handful of times. V is TRBV28 and J is TRBJ2-1; D gene ambiguous. This CDR3 has 12 amino acids. The germline CDR1 and CDR2 sequences are MDHEN and SYDVKM. V lost 4 bases and J lost 8, with 9 bases in between. As DNA, the CDR3 is TGTGCCAGCAGTTCCCGATGGGATGAGCAGTTCTTC. It translates to CASSSRWDEQFF.

CDR3: CASKGPSRGYTF. CDR3 bases: TGTGCCAGCAAGGGGCCCTCTCGGGGCTACACCTTC. The rearrangement uses TRBV6-5 and TRBJ1-2, with D perhaps TRBD1 (5 bases). V was trimmed by 7 bases and J by 8 bases, leaving 14 bases between them. Per the germline V gene, CDR1 is MNHEY and CDR2 is SVGAGI. CDR3 size: 12 residues.

This chain's CDR3 is CSARKANEQFF. CDR3 coding DNA: TGCAGTGCTAGAAAAGCGAATGAGCAGTTCTTC. The genes are TRBV20-1 and TRBJ2-1; no firm D call. The V end lost 2 bases, the J end lost 7 bases, and 6 bases lay between the germline ends. This CDR3 contains 11 residues. Per the germline V gene, CDR1 is DFQATT and CDR2 is SNEGSKA (reference sequence).

The V and J genes are TRBV6-6 and TRBJ2-1; D assignment may be TRBD1 or TRBD2 (6 bases each). Germline V lookup: CDR1 MNHNY, CDR2 SVGAGI (reference sequence). Trimming cost V 2 bases and J 9 bases, with 17 bases left between them. The CDR3 loop spans 15 amino acids. The CDR3 bases are TGTGCCAGCAGTTACAGATCATCCGGGGGCAGTGAGCAGTTCTTC. Protein sequence: CASSYRSSGGSEQFF.

V usage is TRBV11-2 and J usage is TRBJ1-1; D is uncertain. Trimming removed 7 bases at V and 3 bases at J, with 21 bases between. This CDR3 has 16 residues. The germline V gene encodes CDR1 SGHAT and CDR2 FQNNGV. CDR3 in DNA: TGTGCCAGCAACCACGCCCTCCGAAGACCGGACACTGAAGCTTTCTTT. It yields the protein CASNHALRRPDTEAFF.

V usage is TRBV10-3 and J usage is TRBJ2-7, with 12 bases fitting TRBD2. The germline gives CDR1 ENHRY, CDR2 SYGVKD. The CDR3 length is 13 residues. The V segment lost 6 bases and the J segment 3 bases; nucleotides outside the gene matches: 0. The CDR3 sequence is CAIRTSGSYEQYF. Written as DNA, the CDR3 is TGTGCCATCAGGACTAGCGGGAGCTACGAGCAGTACTTC.

This chain uses TRBV7-9 with TRBJ1-1; 9 bases align to TRBD1. There are 15 residues in the CDR3. J was trimmed by 7 bases and V by 5 bases; bases with no gene match: 11. Germline-derived CDR1 and CDR2 are SEHNR and FQNEAQ (reference sequence). CDR3 loop: CASSTTGTGTLEAFF. CDR3 sequence (DNA): TGTGCCAGCAGCACGACCGGGACAGGGACGCTTGAAGCTTTCTTT.

This chain joins TRBV7-9 and TRBJ2-3, with 9 nucleotides matching TRBD2. J was trimmed by 0 bases and V by 3 bases; bases with no gene match: 7. CDR1 SEHNR and CDR2 FQNEAQ come from the germline V gene (reference sequence). The CDR3 is 17 residues long. The CDR3 loop is CASSFGGGARSTDTQYF. The CDR3 DNA sequence: TGTGCCAGCAGCTTCGGCGGGGGGGCCCGGAGCACAGATACGCAGTATTTT.

The chain has TRBV9 and TRBJ1-1; 9 bases are a match to TRBD1. Per the germline V gene, CDR1 is SGDLS and CDR2 is YYNGEE. Unmatched junction bases numbered 7, after V lost 4 bases and J lost 0 bases. The CDR3 has 16 amino acids. The CDR3 loop is CASSLGTGKMNTEAFF. The CDR3 DNA reads as TGTGCCAGCAGCCTGGGGACAGGGAAGATGAACACTGAAGCTTTCTTT.

The chain recombines TRBV7-9 with TRBJ2-5; possibly TRBD1 for D (6 bases). This CDR3 contains 15 residues. The germline V gene encodes CDR1 SEHNR and CDR2 FQNEAQ (reference sequence). V was shortened by 5 bases and J by 0 bases, with 13 bases between the two germline ends. The DNA for the CDR3 is TGTGCCAGCAGCATCCTAAGGGGGTACCAAGAGACCCAGTACTTC. It codes for CASSILRGYQETQYF.

This clone was observed a single time. V and J are TRBV30 and TRBJ1-4; D is uncertain. With 0 bases removed from V and 8 bases from J, the gap between germline ends came to 10 bases. The CDR3 totals 13 residues. Per the germline V gene, CDR1 is GTSNPN and CDR2 is SVGIG (reference sequence). DNA of the CDR3: TGTGCCTGGAGTGTACAGATAGGAGAAAAACTGTTTTTT. This translates into CAWSVQIGEKLFF.

This clone was detected only a few times. V and J are TRBV7-8 and TRBJ2-1; 8 bases are a match to TRBD2. Unmatched junction bases numbered 2, after V lost 6 bases and J lost 7 bases. The CDR3 is 12 amino acids. CDR1 is SGHVS, CDR2 FQNEAQ, per germline. CDR3 region: CASRSSGNEQFF. The CDR3 region has the DNA TGTGCCAGCAGATCTAGCGGGAATGAGCAGTTCTTC.